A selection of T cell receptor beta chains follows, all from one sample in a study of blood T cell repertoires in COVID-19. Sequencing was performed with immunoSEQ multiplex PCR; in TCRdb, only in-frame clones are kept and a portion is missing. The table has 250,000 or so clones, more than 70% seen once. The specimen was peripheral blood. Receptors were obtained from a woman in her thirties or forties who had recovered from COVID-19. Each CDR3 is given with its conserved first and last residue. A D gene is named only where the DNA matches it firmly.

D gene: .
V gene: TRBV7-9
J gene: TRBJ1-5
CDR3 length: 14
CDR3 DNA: TGTGCCAGCAGCTTCGGGCGGGGAAATCAGCCCCAGCATTTT
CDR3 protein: CASSFGRGNQPQHF

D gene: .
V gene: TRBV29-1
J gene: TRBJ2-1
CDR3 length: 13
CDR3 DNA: TGCAGCGTTTTGGTCGGGGGATTAGGTGAGCAGTTCTTC
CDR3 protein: CSVLVGGLGEQFF

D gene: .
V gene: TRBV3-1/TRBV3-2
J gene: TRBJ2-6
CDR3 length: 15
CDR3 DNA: TGTGCCAGCAGCCATACAGGGTCCGGGGCCAACGTCCTGACTTTC
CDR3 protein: CASSHTGSGANVLTF

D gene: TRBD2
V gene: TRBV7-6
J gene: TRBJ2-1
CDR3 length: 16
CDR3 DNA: TGTGCCAGCAGCTTAGCGGCGGGGGGACCGGTGGATGAGCAGTTCTTC
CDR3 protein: CASSLAAGGPVDEQFF

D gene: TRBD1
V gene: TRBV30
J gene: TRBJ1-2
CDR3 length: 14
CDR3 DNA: TGTGCCTGGAGTGTTGGGCAGGGGGCGGCTGGCTACACCTTC
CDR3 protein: CAWSVGQGAAGYTF

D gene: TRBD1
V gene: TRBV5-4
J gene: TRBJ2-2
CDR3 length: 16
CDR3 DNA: TGTGCCAGCAGCCCGGGGACAGCAAGGAACACCGGGGAGCTGTTTTTT
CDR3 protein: CASSPGTARNTGELFF

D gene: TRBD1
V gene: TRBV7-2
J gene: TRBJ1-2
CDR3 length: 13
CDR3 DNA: TGTGCCAGCAGAACCGGGACAGCCTATGGCTACACCTTC
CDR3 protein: CASRTGTAYGYTF

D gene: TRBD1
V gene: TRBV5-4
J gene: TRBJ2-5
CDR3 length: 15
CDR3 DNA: TGTGCCAGCAGCTTTGGACAGGGGCCCCAAGAGACCCAGTACTTC
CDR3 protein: CASSFGQGPQETQYF

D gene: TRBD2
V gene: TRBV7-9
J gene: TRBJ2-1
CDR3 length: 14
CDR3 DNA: TGTGCCAGCAGCTTAGGGACTAGCAACAATGAGCAGTTCTTC
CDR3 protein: CASSLGTSNNEQFF

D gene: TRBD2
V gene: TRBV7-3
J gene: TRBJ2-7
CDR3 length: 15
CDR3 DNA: TGTACCAGCAGCCCTGGGACTAGCGGGTTCTACGAGCAGTACTTC
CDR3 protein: CTSSPGTSGFYEQYF

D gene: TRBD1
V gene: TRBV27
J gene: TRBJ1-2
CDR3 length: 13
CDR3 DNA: TGTGCCAGCAGGGACAGGTTCCACTATGGCTACACCTTC
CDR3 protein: CASRDRFHYGYTF

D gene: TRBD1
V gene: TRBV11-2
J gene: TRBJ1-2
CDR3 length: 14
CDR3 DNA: TGTGCCAGCAGCCTAGCCGGACAGGGGTATGGCTACACCTTC
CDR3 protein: CASSLAGQGYGYTF

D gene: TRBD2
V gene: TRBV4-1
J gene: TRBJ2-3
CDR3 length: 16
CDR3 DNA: TGCGCCAGCAGCCAGGGGGCTAGCGGGACTGCAGATACGCAGTATTTT
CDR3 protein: CASSQGASGTADTQYF